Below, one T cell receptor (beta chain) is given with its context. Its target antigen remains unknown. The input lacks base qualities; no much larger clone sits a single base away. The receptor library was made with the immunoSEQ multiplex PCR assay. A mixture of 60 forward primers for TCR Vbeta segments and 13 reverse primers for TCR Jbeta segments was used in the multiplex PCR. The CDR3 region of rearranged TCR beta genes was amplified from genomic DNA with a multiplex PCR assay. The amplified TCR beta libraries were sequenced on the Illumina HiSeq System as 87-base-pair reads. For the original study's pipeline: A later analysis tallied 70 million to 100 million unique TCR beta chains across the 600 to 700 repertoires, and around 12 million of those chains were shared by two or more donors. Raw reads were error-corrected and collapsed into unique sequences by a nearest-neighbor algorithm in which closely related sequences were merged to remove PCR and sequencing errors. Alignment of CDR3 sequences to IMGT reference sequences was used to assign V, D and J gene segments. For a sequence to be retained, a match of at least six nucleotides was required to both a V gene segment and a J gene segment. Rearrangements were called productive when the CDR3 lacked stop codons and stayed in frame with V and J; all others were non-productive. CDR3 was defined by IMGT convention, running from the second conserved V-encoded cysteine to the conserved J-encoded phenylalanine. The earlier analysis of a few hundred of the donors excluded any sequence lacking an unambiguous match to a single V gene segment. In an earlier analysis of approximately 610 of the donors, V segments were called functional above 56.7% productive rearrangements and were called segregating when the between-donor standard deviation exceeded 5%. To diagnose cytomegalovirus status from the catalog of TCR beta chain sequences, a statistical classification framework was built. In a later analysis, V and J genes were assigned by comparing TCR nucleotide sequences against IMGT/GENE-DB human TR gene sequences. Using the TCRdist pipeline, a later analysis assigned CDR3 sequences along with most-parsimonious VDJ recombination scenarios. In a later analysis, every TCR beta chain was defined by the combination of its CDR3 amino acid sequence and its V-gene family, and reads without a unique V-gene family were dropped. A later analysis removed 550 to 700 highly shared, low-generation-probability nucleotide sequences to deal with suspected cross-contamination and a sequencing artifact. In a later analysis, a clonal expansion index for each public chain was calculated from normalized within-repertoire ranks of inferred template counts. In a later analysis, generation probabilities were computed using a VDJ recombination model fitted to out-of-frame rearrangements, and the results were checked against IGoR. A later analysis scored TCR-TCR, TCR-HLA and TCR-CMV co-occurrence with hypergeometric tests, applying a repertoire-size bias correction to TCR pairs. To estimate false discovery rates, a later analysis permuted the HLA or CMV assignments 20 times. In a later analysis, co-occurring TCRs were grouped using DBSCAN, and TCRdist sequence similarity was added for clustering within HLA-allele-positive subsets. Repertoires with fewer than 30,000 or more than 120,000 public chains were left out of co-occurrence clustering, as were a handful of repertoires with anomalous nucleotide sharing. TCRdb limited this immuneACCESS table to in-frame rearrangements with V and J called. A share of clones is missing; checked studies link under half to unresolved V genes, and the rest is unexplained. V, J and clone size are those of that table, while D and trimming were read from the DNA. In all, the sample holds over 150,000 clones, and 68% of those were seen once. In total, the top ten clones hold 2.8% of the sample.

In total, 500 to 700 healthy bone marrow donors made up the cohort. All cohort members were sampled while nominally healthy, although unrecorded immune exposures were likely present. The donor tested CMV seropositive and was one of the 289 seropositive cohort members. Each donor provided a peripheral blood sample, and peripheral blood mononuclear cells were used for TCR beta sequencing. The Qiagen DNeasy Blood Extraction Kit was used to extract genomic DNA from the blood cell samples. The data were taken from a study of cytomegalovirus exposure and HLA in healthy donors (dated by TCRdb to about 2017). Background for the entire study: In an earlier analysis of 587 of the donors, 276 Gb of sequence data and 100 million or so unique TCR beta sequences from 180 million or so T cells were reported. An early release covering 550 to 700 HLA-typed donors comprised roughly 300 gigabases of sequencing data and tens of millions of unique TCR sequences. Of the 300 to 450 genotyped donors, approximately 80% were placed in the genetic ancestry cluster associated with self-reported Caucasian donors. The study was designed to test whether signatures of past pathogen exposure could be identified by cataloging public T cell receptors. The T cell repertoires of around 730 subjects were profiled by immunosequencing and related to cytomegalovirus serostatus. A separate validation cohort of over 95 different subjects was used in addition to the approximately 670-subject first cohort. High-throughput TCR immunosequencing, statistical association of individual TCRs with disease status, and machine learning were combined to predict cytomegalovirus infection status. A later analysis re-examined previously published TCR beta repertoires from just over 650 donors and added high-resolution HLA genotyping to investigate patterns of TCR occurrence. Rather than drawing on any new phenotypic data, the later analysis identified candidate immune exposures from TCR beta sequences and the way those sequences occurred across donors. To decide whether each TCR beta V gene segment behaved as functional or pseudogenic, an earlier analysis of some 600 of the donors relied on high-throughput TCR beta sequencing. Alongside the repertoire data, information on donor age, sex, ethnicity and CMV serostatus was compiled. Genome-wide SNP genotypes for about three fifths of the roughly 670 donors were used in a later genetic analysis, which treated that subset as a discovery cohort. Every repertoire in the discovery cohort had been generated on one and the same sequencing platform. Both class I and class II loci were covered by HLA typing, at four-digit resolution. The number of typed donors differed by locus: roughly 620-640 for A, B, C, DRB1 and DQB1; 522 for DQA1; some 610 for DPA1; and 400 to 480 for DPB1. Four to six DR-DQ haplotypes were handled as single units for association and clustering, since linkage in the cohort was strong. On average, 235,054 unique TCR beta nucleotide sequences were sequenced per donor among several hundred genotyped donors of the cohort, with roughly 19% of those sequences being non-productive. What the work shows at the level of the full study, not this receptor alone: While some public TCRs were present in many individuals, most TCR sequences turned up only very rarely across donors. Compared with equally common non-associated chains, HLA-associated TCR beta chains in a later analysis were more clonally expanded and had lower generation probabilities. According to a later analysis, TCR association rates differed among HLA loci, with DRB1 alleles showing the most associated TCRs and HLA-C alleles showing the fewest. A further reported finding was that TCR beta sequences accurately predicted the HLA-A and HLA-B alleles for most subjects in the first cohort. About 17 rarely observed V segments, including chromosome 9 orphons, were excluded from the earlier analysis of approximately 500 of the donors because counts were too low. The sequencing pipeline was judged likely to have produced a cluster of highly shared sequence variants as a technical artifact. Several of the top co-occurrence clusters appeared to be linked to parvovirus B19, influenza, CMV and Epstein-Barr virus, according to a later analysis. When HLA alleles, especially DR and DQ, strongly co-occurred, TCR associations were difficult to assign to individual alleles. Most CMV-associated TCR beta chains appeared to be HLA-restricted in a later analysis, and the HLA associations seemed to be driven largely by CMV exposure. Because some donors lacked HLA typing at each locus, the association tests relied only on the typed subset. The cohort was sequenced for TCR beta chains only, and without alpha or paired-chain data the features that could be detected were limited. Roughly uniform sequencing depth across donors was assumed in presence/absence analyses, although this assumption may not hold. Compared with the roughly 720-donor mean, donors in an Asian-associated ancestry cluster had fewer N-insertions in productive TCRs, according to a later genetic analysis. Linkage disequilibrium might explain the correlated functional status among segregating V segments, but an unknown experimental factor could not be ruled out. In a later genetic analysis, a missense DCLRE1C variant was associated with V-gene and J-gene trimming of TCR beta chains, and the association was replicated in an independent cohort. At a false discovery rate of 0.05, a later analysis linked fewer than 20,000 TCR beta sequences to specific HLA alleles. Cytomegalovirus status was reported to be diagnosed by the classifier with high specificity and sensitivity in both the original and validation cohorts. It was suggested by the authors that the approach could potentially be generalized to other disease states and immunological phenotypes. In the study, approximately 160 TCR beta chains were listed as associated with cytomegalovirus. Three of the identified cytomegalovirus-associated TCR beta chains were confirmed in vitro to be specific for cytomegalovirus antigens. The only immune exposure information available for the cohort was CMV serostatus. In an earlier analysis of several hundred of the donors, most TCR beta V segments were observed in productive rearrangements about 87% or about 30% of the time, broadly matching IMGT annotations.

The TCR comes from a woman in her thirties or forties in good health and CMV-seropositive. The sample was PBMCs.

Here is the DNA: TGTGCCAGCAGTTTACAGCGAACAGATACGCAGTATTTT. Its translation is CASSLQRTDTQYF. The chain is assembled from TRBV27 and TRBJ2-3, with the D gene too uncertain to name. Per the germline V gene (reference sequence), MNHEY is the CDR1 and SMNVEV is the CDR2. Counted from cysteine to phenylalanine, this CDR3 has 13 amino acids. Left in the record is the CDR3 DNA by itself, 39 bases read in frame from the first base. V sheds 2 bases and J sheds 3 bases, leaving 6 bases between their ends.